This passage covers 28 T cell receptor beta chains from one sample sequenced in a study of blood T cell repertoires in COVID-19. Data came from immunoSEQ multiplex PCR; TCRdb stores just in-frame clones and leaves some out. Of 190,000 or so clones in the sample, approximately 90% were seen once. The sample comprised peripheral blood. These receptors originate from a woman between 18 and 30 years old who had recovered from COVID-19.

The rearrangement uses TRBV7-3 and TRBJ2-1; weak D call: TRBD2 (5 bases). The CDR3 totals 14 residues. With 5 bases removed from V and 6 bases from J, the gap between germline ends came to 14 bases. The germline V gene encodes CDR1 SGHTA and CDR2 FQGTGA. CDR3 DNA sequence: TGTGCCAGCAGCCCCGGGAACGGGCGCAATGAGCAGTTCTTC. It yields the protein CASSPGNGRNEQFF.

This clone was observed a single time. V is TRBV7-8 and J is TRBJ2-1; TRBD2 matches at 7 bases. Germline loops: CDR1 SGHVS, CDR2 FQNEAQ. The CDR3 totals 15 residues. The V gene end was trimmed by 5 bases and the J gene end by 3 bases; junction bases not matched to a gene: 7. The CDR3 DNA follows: TGTGCCAGCAGCGACTCTAGCGGCCTCTACAATGAGCAGTTCTTC. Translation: CASSDSSGLYNEQFF.

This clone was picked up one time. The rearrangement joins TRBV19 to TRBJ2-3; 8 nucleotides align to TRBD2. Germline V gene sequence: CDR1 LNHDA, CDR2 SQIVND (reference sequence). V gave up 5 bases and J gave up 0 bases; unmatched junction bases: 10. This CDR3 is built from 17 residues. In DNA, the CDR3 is TGTGCCAGTAGTTCCAGTAGGACTAGCCTTAGCACAGATACGCAGTATTTT. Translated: CASSSSRTSLSTDTQYF.

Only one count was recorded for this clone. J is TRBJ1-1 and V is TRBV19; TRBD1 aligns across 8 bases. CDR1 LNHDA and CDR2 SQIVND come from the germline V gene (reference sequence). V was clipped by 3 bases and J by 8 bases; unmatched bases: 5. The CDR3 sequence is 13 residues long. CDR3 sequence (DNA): TGTGCCAGTAGTATGGGGACAGGTCGGGAAGCTTTCTTT. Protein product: CASSMGTGREAFF. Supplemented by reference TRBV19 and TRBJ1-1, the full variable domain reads DGGITQSPKYLFRKEGQNVTLSCEQNLNHDAMYWYRQDPGQGLRLIYYSQIVNDFQKGDIAEGYSVSREKKESFPLTVTSAQKNPTAFYLCASSMGTGREAFFGQGTRLTVV.

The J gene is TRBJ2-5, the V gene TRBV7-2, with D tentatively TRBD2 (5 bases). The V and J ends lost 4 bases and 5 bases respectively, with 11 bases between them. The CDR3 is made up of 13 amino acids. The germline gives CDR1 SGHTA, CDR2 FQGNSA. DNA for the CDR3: TGTGCCAGCAGCTGGATGAGGGAGGAGACCCAGTACTTC. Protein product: CASSWMREETQYF.

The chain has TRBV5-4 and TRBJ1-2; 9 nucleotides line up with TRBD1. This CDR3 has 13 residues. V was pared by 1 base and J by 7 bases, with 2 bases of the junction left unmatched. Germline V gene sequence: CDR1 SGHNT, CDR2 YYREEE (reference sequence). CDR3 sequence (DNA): TGTGCCAGCAGCTTGACAGGGGGCGGTGGCTACACCTTC. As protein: CASSLTGGGGYTF.

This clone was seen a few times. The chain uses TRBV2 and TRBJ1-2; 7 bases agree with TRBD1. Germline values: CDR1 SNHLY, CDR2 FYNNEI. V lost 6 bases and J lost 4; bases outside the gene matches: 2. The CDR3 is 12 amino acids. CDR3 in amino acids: CASSTGVYGYTF. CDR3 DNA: TGTGCCAGCAGCACAGGGGTCTATGGCTACACCTTC.

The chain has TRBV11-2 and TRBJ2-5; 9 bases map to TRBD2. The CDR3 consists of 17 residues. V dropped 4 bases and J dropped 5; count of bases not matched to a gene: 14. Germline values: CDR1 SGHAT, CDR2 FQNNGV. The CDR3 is CASSSGSAGGFSETQYF. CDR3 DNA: TGTGCCAGCAGCTCCGGTTCAGCGGGAGGCTTTAGCGAGACCCAGTACTTC.

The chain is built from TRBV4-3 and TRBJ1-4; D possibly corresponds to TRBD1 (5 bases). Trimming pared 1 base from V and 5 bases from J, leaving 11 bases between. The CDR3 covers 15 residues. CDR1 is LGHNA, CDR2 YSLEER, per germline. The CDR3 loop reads CASSQGGGGNEKLFF. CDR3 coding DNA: TGCGCCAGCAGCCAAGGAGGTGGGGGGAATGAAAAACTGTTTTTT.

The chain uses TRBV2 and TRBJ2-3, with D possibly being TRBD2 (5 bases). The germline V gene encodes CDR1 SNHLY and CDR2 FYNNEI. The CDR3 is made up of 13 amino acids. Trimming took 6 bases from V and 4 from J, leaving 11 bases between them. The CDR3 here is CASRRGAADTQYF. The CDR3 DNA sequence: TGTGCCAGCAGGCGCGGAGCGGCAGATACGCAGTATTTT.

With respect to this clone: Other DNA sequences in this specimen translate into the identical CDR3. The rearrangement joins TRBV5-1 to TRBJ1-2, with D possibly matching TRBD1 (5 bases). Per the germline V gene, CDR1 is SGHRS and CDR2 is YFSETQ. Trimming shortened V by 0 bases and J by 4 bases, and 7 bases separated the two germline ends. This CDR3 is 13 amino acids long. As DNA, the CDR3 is TGCGCCAGCAGCTTGGGACAGAGCTATGGCTACACCTTC. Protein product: CASSLGQSYGYTF.

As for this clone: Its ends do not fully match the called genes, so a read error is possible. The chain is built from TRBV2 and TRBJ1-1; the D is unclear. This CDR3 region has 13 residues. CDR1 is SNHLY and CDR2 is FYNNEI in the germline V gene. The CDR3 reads CASSPGSLTGAFF. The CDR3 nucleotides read TGTGCCAGCAGCCCCGGGTCCCTTACTGGAGCTTTCTTT.

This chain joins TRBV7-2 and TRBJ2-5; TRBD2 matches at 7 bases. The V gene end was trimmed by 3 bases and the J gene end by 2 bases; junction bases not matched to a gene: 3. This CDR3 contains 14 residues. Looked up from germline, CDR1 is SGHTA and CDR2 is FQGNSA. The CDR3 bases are TGTGCCAGCAGCTTGGGGAGGGCTCAAGAGACCCAGTACTTC. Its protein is CASSLGRAQETQYF.

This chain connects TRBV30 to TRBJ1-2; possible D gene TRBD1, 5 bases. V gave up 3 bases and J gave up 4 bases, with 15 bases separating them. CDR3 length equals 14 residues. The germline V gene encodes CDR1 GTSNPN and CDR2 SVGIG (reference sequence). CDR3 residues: CAWRDLSGGYGYTF. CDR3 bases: TGTGCCTGGAGGGACCTCAGCGGGGGCTATGGCTACACCTTC.

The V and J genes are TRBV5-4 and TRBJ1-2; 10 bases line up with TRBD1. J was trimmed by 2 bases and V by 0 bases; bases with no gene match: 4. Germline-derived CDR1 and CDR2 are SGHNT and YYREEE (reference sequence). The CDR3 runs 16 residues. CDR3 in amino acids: CASSLGGDRGNYGYTF. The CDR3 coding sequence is TGTGCCAGCAGCTTGGGGGGGGACAGGGGAAACTATGGCTACACCTTC.

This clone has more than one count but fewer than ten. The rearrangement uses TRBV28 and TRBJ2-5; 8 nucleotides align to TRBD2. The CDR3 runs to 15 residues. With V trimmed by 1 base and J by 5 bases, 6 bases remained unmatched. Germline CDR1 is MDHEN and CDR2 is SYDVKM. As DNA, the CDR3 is TGTGCCAGCAGTTTATCGGGGGGGATCGGCGAGACCCAGTACTTC. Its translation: CASSLSGGIGETQYF.

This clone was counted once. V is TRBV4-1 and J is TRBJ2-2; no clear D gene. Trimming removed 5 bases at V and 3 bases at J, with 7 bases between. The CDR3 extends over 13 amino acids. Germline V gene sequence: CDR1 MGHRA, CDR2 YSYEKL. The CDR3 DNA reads TGCGCCAGCAGCTCCCCTTACACCGGGGAGCTGTTTTTT. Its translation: CASSSPYTGELFF.

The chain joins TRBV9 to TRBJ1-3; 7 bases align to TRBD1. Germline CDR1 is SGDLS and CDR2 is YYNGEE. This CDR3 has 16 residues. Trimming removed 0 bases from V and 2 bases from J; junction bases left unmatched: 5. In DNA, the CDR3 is TGTGCCAGCAGCGTAGATCCGGGGACAGCTGGAAACACCATATATTTT. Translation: CASSVDPGTAGNTIYF. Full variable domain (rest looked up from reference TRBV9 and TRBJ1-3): DSGVTQTPKHLITATGQRVTLRCSPRSGDLSVYWYQQSLDQGLQFLIQYYNGEERAKGNILERFSAQQFPDLHSELNLSSLELGDSALYFCASSVDPGTAGNTIYFGEGSWLTVV.

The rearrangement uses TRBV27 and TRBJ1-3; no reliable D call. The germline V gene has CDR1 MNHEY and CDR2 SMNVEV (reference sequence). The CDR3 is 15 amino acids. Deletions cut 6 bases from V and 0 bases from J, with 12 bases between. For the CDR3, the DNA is TGTGCCAGCAGCCCCGACATTTACTCTGGAAACACCATATATTTT. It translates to CASSPDIYSGNTIYF.

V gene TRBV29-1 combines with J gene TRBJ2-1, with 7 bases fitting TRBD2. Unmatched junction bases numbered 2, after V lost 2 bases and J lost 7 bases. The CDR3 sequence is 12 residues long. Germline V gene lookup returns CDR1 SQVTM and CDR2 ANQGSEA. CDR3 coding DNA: TGCAGCGTTGAATGGGGAGGGAATGAGCAGTTCTTC. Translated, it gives CSVEWGGNEQFF.

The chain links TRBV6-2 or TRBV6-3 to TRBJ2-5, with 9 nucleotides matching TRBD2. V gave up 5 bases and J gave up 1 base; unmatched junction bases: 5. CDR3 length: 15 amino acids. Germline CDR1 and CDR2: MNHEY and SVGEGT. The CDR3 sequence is CASSKTSGGQETQYF. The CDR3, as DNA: TGTGCCAGCAGTAAGACTAGCGGAGGCCAAGAGACCCAGTACTTC.

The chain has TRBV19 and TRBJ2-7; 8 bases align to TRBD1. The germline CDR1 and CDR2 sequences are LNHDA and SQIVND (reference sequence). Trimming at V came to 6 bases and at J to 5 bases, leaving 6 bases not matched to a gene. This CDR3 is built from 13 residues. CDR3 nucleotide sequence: TGTGCCAGTAGGGGCAGGGGGCTACACGAGCAGTACTTC. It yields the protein CASRGRGLHEQYF.

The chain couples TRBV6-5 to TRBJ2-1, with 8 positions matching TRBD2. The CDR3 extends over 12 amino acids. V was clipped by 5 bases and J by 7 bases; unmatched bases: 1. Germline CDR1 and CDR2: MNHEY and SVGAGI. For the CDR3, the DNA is TGTGCCAGCAGTATAGCGGGAAATGAGCAGTTCTTC. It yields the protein CASSIAGNEQFF.

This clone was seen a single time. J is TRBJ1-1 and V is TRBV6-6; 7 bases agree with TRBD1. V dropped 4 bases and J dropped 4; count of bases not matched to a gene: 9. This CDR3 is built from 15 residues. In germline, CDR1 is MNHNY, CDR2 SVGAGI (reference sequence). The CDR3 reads CASSFEGAAGTEAFF. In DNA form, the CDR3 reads TGTGCCAGCAGTTTTGAGGGGGCTGCTGGCACTGAAGCTTTCTTT.

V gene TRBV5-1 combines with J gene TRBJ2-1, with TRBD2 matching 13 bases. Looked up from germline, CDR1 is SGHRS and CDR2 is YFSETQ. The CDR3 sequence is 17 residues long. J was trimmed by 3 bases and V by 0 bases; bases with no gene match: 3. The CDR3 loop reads CASSLGGTSGVYNEQFF. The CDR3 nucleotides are TGCGCCAGCAGCTTGGGAGGGACTAGCGGGGTCTACAATGAGCAGTTCTTC.

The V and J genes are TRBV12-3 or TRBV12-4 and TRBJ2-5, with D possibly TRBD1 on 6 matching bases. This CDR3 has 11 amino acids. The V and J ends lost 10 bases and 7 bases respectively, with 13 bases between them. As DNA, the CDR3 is TGTGCCACCCTACTAGGGGGGACCCAGTACTTC. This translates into CATLLGGTQYF.

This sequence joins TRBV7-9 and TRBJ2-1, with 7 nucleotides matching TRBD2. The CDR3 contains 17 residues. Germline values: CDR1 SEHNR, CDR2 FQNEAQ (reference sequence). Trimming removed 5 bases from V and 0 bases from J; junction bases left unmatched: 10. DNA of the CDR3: TGTGCCAGCAGCCCAAAAAGCGGGGCGAGCTCCTACAATGAGCAGTTCTTC. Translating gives CASSPKSGASSYNEQFF.

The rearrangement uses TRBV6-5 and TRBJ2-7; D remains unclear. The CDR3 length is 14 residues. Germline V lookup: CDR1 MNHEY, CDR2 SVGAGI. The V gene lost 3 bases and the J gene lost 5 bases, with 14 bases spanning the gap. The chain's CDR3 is CASSYMVASHEQYF. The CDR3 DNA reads TGTGCCAGCAGTTATATGGTAGCCAGCCACGAGCAGTACTTC.